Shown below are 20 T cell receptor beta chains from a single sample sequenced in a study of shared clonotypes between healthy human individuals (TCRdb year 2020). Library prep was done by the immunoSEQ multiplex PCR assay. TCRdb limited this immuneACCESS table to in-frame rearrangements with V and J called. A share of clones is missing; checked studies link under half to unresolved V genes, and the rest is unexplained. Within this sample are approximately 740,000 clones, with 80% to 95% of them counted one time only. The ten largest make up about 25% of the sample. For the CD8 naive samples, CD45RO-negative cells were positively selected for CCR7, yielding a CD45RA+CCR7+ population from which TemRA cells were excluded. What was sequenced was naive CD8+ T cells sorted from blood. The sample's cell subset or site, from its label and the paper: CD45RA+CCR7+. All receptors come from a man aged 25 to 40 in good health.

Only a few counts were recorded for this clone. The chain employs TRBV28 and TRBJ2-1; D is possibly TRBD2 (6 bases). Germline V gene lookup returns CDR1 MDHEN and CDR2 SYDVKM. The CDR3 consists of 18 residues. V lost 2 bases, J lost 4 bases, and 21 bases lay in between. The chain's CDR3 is CASSLGLGQAGSYNEQFF. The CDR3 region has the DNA TGTGCCAGCAGTTTAGGCCTCGGTCAGGCGGGGTCGTACAATGAGCAGTTCTTC.

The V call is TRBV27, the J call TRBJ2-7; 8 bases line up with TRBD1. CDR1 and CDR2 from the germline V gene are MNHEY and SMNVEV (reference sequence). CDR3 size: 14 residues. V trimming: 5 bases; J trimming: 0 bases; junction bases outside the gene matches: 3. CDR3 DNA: TGTGCCAGCAGTCAGGACAGGGTCTCCTACGAGCAGTACTTC. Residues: CASSQDRVSYEQYF.

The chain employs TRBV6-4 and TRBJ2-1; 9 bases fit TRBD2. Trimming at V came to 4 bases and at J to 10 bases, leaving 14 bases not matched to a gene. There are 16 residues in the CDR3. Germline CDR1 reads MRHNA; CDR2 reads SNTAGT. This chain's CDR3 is CASSAFGGRDDKEQFF. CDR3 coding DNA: TGTGCCAGCAGTGCTTTTGGCGGGAGGGACGATAAAGAGCAGTTCTTC.

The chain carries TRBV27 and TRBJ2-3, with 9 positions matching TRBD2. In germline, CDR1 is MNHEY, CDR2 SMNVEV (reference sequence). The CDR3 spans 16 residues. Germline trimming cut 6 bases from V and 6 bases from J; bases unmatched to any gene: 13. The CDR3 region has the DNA TGTGCCAGCAGCCCCGCTAGCGGGACATTTTTCGATACGCAGTATTTT. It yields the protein CASSPASGTFFDTQYF.

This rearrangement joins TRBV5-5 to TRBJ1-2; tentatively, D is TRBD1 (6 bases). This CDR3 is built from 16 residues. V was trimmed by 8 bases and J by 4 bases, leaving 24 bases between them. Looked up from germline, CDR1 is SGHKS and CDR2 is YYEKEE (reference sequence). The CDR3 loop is CARTRGDNIQRYGYTF. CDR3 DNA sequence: TGTGCCAGAACACGGGGGGACAATATCCAGCGCTATGGCTACACCTTC.

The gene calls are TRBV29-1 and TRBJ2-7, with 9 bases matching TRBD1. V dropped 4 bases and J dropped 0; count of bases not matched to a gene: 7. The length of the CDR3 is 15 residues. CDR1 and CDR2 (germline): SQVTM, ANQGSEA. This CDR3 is CSVVPGQGTSYEQYF. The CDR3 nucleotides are TGCAGCGTTGTCCCGGGACAGGGAACCTCCTACGAGCAGTACTTC.

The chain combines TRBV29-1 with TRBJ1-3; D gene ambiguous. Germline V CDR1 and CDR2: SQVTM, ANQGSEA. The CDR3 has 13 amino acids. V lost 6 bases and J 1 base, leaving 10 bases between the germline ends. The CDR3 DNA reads TGCAGCGTGAGGTCGGGGTCTGGAAACACCATATATTTT. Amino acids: CSVRSGSGNTIYF.

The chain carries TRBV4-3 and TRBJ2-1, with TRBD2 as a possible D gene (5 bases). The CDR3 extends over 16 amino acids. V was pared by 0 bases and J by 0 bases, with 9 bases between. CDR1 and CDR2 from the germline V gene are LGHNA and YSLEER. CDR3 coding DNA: TGCGCCAGCAGCCAAGAGCTAGCCATCTCCTACAATGAGCAGTTCTTC. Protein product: CASSQELAISYNEQFF.

CDR3 sequence reads: CAISESTGEIGNIQYF. The DNA for the CDR3 is TGTGCCATCAGTGAGTCGACTGGCGAGATCGGAAACATTCAGTACTTC. The chain recombines TRBV10-3 with TRBJ2-4; the D is unclear. Germline CDR1 ENHRY, CDR2 SYGVKD. The CDR3 covers 16 residues. V gave up 0 bases and J gave up 6 bases, with 15 bases separating them.

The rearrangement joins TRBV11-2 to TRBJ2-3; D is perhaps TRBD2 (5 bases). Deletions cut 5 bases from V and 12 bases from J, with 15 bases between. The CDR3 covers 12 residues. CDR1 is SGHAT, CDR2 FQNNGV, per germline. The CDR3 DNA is TGTGCCAGCAGCGGCGGACTGCCTGTTCAGTATTTT. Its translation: CASSGGLPVQYF.

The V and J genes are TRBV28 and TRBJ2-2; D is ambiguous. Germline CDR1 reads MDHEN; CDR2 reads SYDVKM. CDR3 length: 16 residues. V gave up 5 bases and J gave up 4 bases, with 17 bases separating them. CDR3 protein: CASSPRSAARTGELFF. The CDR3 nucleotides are TGTGCCAGCAGTCCGAGGTCCGCAGCCCGCACCGGGGAGCTGTTTTTT.

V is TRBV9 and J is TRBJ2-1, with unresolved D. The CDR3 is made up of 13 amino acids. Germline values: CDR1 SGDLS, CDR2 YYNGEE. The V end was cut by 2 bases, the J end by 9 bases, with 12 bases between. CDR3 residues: CASSVSPQLEQFF. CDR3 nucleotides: TGTGCCAGCAGCGTTTCCCCCCAGCTTGAGCAGTTCTTC.

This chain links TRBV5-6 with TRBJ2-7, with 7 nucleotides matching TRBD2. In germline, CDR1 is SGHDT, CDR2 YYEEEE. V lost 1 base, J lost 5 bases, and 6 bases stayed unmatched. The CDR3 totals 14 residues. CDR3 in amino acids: CASSLWGGLNEQYF. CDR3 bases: TGTGCCAGCAGCTTGTGGGGAGGGTTGAACGAGCAGTACTTC.

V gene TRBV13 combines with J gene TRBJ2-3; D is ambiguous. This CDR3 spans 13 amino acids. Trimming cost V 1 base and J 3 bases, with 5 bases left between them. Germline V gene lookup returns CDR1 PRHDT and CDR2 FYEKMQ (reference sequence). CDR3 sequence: CASSLETTDTQYF. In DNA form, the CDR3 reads TGTGCCAGCAGCTTAGAAACGACAGATACGCAGTATTTT.

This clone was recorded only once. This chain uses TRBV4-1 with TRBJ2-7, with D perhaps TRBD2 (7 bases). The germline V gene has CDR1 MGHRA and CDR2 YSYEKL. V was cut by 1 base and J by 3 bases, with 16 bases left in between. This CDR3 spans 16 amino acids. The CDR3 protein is CASSQARGEGLYEQYF. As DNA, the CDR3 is TGCGCCAGCAGCCAAGCAAGGGGGGAGGGCCTCTACGAGCAGTACTTC.

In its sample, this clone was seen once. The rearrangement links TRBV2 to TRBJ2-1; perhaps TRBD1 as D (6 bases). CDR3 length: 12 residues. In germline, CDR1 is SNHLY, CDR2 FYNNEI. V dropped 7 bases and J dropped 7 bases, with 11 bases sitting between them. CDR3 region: CASISGVNEQFF. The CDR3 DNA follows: TGTGCCAGCATTTCAGGGGTGAATGAGCAGTTCTTC.

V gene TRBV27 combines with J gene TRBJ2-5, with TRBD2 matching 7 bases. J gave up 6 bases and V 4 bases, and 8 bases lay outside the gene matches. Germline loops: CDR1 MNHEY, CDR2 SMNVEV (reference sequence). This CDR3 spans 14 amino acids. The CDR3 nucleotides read TGTGCCAGCAGTTCGGGACTCGGGGGGAAGACCCAGTACTTC. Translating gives CASSSGLGGKTQYF.

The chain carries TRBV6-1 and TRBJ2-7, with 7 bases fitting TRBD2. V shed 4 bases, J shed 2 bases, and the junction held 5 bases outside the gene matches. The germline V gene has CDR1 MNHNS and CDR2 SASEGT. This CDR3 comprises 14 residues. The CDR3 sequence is CASSGLARTYEQYF. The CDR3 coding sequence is TGTGCCAGCAGTGGACTAGCACGGACCTACGAGCAGTACTTC.

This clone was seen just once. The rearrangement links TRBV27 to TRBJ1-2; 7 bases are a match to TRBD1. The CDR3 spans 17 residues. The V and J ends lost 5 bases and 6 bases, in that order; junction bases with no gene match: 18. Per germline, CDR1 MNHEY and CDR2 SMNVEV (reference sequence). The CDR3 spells CASSPRDRAMTTDGYTF. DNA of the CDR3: TGTGCCAGCAGTCCTCGGGACAGAGCAATGACTACTGATGGCTACACCTTC.

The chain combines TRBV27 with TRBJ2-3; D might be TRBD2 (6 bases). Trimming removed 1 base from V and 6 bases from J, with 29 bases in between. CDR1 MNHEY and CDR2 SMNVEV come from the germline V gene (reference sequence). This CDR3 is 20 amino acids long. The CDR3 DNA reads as TGTGCCAGCAGTTTATTTCCCCCCCTAGAATCGGCCCCGGGGGAGGATACGCAGTATTTT. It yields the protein CASSLFPPLESAPGEDTQYF.